The clone carrying this T cell receptor beta chain was detected once. The target antigen is unknown. The data are from a study of T cell responses to AZD1222 COVID-19 vaccine. Study outcomes and limitations: Just six AZD1222 recipients were seropositive at baseline.

Data came from immunoSEQ multiplex PCR; TCRdb stores just in-frame clones and leaves some out. The data show some 130,000 clones, 86% seen once. This material consisted of peripheral blood, taken on day 0 of AZD1222 vaccination. This receptor was obtained from an adult in good health.

The CDR3 DNA sequence: TGCAGCGTTGAGACGGGACTAGCGGGGGGGCCCGGGGAGCAGTACTTC. It specifies CSVETGLAGGPGEQYF. This chain uses TRBV29-1 with TRBJ2-7; 16 positions agree with TRBD2. The J segment lost 7 bases and the V segment lost 3 bases, leaving 9 bases of the junction unmatched. This CDR3 is built from 16 residues. Germline loops: CDR1 SQVTM, CDR2 ANQGSEA.